Each of the 4 T cell receptor beta chains below was sequenced from the same sample in a study of T-cell memory formation after mild COVID-19. TCRdb recomputed calls from the 5' RACE reads with MiXCR, one row per CDR3 protein. The sample lists around 300,000 distinct CDR3 sequences, roughly 18% occurring once. The sequenced sample was PBMCs or a T cell subset sorted from them (not recorded which). The origin of the receptors is a man aged 18-30 years who had mild COVID-19 (a few samples of this study predate the infection). Cell type and time point are not known.

The gene calls are TRBV9 and TRBJ2-2, with D unresolved. The CDR3 extends over 12 amino acids. Germline CDR1 and CDR2: SGDLS and YYNGEE. V gave up 1 base and J gave up 6 bases, with 4 bases separating them. CDR3 protein: CASSVYAGELFF. CDR3 DNA sequence: TGTGCCAGCAGCGTATACGCCGGGGAGCTGTTTTTT.

CDR3 DNA sequence: TGTGCCAGCAGCTTAGGCTCCGGGGAGCTGTTTTTT. Its translation is CASSLGSGELFF. This chain links TRBV11-2 with TRBJ2-2; the D is unclear. This CDR3 is 12 amino acids long. Germline CDR1 and CDR2: SGHAT and FQNNGV. The ends were cut back, 1 base at V and 6 bases at J, with 3 bases in the middle.

This chain joins TRBV19 and TRBJ1-2; 8 bases map to TRBD1. V was pared by 4 bases and J by 4 bases, with 8 bases of the junction left unmatched. The CDR3 consists of 15 residues. Germline assignment: CDR1 LNHDA and CDR2 SQIVND (reference sequence). The DNA of the CDR3 is TGTGCCAGTAGTAGAGGACAGGGACTCTCCTATGGCTACACCTTC. Its protein is CASSRGQGLSYGYTF.

This clonotype was seen only a few times. This chain connects TRBV4-1 to TRBJ1-5; D is ambiguous. The CDR3 length is 15 residues. The germline V and J ends were trimmed by 1 base and 2 bases, with 9 bases remaining between them. Germline V gene lookup returns CDR1 MGHRA and CDR2 YSYEKL. The DNA of the CDR3 is TGCGCCAGCAGCCAAGCCCTCCCGGGCAATCAGCCCCAGCATTTT. It yields the protein CASSQALPGNQPQHF.